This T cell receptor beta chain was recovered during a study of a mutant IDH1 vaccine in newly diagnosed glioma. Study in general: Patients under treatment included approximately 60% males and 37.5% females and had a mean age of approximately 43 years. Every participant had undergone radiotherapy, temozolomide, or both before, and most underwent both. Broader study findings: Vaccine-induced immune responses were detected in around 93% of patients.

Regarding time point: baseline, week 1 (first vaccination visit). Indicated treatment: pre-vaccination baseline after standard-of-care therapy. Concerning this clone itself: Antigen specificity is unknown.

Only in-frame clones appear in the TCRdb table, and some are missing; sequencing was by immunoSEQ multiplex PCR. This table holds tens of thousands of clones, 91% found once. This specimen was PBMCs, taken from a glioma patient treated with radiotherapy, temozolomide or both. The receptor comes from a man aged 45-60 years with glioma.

In DNA, the CDR3 is TGTGCCAGCAGCTTATCCCACGGGGCAGGCGAGCAGTACTTC. Translated, it gives CASSLSHGAGEQYF. The chain joins TRBV13 to TRBJ2-7; D possibly matches TRBD1 or TRBD2 (5 bases each). Germline values: CDR1 PRHDT, CDR2 FYEKMQ (reference sequence). V shed 2 bases and J shed 6 bases, with 14 bases lying between them. The length of the CDR3 is 14 residues.